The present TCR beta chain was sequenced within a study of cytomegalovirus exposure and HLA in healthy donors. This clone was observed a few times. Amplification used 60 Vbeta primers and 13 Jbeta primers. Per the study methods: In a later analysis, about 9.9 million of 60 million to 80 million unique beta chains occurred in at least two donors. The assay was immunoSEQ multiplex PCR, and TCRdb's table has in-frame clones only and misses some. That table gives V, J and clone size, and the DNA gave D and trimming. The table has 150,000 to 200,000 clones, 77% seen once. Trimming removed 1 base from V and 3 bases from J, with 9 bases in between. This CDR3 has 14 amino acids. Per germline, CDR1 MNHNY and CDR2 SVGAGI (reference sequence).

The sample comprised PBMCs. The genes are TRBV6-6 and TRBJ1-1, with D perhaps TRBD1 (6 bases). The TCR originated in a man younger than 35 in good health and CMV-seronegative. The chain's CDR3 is CASSYWGRDTEAFF. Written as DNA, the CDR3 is TGTGCCAGCAGTTACTGGGGGCGGGACACTGAAGCTTTCTTT.